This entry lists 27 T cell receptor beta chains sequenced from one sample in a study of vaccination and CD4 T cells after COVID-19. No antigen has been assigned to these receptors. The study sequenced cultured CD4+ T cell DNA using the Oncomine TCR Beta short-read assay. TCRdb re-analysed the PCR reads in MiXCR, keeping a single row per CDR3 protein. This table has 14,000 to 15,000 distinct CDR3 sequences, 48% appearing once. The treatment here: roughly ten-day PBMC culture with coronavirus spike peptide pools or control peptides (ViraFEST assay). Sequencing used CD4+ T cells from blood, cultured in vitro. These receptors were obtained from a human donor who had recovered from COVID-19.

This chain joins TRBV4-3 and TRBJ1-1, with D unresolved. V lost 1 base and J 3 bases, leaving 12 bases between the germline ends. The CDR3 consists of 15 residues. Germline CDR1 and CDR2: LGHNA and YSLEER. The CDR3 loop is CASSQVIGWDTEAFF. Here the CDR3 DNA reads TGCGCCAGCAGCCAAGTCATAGGGTGGGACACTGAAGCTTTCTTT.

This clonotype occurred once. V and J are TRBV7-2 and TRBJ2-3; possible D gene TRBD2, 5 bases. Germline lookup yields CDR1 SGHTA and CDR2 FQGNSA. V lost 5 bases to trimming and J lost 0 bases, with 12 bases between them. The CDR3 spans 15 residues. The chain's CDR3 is CASSALGGSTDTQYF. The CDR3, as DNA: TGTGCCAGCAGCGCCCTTGGCGGGAGCACAGATACGCAGTATTTT.

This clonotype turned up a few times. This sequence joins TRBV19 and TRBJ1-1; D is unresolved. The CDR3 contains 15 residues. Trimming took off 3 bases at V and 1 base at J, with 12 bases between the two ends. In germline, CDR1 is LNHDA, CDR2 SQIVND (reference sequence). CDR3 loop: CASSMGFGKNTEAFF. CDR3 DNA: TGTGCCAGTAGTATGGGTTTCGGAAAGAACACTGAAGCTTTCTTT.

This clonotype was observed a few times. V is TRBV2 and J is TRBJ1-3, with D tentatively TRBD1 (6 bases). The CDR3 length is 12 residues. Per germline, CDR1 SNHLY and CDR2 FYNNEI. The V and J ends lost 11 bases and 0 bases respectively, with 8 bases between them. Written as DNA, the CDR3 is TGTGCCGTACAGGGCTCTGGAAACACCATATATTTT. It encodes CAVQGSGNTIYF.

CDR3 sequence (DNA): TGTGCCAGCAGTCGAACTAGCAGGGGCGCTAACTATGGCTACACCTTC. It translates to CASSRTSRGANYGYTF. This chain links TRBV14 with TRBJ1-2; tentative D call: TRBD1 (6 bases). V lost 6 bases, J lost 0 bases, and 17 bases lay in between. The CDR3 contains 16 residues. Germline values: CDR1 SGHDN, CDR2 FVKESK.

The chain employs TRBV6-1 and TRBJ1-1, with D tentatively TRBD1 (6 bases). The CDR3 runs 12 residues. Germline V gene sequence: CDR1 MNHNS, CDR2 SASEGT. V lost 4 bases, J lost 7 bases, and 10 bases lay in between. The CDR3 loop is CASSGTVLEAFF. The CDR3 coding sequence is TGTGCCAGCAGTGGGACAGTACTTGAAGCTTTCTTT.

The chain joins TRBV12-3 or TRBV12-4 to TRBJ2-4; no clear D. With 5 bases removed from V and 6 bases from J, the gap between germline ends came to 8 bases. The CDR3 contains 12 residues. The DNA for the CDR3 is TGTGCCAGCAGTCCTGACGGAAACATTCAGTACTTC. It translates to CASSPDGNIQYF.

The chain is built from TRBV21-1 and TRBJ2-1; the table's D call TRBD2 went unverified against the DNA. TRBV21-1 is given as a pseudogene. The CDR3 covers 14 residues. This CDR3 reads CASWTSGRCNEQFF. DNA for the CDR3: TGTGCCAGCTGGACTAGCGGGAGGTGTAATGAGCAGTTCTTC.

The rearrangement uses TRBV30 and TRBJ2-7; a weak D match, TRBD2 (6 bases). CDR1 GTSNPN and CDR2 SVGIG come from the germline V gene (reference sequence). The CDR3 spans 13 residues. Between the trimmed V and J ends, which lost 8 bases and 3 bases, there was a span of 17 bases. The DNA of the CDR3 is TGTGCCGCCGATGGGCGGGGAATCTACGAGCAGTACTTC. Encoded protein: CAADGRGIYEQYF.

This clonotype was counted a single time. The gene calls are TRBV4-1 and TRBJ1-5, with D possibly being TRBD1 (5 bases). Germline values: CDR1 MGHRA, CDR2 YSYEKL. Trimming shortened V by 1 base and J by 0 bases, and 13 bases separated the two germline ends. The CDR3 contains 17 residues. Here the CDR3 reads CASSQVMTAYSNQPQHF. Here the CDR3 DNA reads TGCGCCAGCAGCCAAGTAATGACAGCCTATAGCAATCAGCCCCAGCATTTT.

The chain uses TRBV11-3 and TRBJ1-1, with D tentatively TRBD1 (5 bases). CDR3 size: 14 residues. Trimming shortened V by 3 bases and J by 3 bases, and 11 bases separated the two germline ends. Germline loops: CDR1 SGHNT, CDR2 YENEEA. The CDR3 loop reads CASSFGTEYTEAFF. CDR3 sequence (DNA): TGTGCCAGCAGCTTTGGGACTGAATACACTGAAGCTTTCTTT.

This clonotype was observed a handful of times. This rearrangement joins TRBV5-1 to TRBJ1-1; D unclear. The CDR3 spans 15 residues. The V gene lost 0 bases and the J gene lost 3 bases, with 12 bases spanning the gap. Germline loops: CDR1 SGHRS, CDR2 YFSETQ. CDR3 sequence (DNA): TGCGCCAGCAGCTTGGAAGGGATTCCTGACACTGAAGCTTTCTTT. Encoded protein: CASSLEGIPDTEAFF.

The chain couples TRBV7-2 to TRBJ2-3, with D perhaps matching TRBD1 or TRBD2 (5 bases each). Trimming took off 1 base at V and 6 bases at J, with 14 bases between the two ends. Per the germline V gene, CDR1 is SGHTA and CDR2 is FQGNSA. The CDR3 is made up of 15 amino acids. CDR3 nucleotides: TGTGCCAGCAGCTTAGGGGGGATTTTATCTGATACGCAGTATTTT. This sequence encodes CASSLGGILSDTQYF.

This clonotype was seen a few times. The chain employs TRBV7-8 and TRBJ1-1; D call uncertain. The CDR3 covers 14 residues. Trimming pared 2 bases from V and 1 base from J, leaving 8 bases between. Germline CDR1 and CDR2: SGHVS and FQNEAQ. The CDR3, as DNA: TGTGCCAGCAGCTTAAGGGCCCCGAACACTGAAGCTTTCTTT. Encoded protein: CASSLRAPNTEAFF. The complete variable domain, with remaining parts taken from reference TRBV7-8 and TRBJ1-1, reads GAGVSQSPRYKVAKRGQDVALRCDPISGHVSLFWYQQALGQGPEFLTYFQNEAQLDKSGLPSDRFFAERPEGSVSTLKIQRTQQEDSAVYLCASSLRAPNTEAFFGQGTRLTVV.

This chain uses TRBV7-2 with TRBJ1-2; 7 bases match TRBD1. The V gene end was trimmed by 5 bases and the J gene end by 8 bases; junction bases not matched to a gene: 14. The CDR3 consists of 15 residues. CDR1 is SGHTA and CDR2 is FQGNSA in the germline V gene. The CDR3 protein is CASSQGRDSPRGYTF. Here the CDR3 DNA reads TGTGCCAGCAGCCAAGGCCGGGACAGCCCTCGGGGCTACACCTTC.

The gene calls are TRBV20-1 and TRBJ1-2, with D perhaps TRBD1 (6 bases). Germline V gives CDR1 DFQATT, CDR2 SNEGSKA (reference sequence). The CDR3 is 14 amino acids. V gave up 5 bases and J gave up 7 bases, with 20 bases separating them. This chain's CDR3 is CSAAPPGGVGGYTF. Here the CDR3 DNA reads TGCAGTGCTGCCCCCCCGGGGGGCGTCGGTGGCTACACCTTC.

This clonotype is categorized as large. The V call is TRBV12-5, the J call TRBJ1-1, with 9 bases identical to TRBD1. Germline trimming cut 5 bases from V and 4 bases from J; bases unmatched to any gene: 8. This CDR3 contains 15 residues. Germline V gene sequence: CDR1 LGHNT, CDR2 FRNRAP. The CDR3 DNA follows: TGTGCTAGTGGTCCGGGGGACAGGGAGGCCACTGAAGCTTTCTTT. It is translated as CASGPGDREATEAFF.

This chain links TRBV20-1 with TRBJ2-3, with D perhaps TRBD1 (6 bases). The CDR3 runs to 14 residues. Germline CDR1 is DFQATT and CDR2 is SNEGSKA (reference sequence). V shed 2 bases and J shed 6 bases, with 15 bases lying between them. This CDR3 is CSARYRAVPDTQYF. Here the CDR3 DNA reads TGCAGTGCTAGATACAGGGCGGTGCCGGATACGCAGTATTTT.

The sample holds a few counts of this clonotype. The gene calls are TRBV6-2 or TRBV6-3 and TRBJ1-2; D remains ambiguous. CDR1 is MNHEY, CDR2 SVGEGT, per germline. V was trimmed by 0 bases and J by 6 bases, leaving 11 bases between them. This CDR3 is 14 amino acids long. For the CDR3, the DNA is TGTGCCAGCAGTTACTCCGGCCGGGCAGATGGCTACACCTTC. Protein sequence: CASSYSGRADGYTF.

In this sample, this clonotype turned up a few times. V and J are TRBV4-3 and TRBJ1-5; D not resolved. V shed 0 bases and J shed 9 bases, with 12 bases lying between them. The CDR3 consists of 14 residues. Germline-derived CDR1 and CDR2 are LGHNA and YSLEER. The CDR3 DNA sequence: TGCGCCAGCAGCCAAGACCTGGAAGTAGGGCCCCAGCATTTT. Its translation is CASSQDLEVGPQHF.

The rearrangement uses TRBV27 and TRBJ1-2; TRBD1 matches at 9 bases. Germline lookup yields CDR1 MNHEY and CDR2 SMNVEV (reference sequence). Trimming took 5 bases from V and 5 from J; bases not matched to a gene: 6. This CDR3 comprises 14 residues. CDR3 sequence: CASSPGQGIYGYTF. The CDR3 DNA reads TGTGCCAGCAGTCCAGGACAGGGGATTTATGGCTACACCTTC.

The CDR3 nucleotides read TGTGCCAGCAGCCAGGACAGGGGATTAGGCGGCTACACCTTC. Its translation is CASSQDRGLGGYTF. The gene calls are TRBV5-6 and TRBJ1-2; 9 nucleotides line up with TRBD1. Germline trimming cut 4 bases from V and 8 bases from J; bases unmatched to any gene: 9. The CDR3 spans 14 residues. Germline CDR1 reads SGHDT; CDR2 reads YYEEEE.

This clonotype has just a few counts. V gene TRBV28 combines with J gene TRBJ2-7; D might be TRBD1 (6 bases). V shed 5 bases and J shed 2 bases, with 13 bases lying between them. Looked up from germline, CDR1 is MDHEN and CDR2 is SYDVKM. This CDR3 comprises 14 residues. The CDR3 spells CASSRRDTAYEQYF. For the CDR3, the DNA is TGTGCCAGCAGTCGCAGGGACACCGCCTACGAGCAGTACTTC.

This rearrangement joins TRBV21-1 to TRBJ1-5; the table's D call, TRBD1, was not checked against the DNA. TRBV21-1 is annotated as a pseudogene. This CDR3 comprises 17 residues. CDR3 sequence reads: CASSNPRDYRGLQPQHF. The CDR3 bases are TGTGCCAGCAGCAACCCAAGGGACTACAGGGGGCTTCAGCCCCAGCATTTT.

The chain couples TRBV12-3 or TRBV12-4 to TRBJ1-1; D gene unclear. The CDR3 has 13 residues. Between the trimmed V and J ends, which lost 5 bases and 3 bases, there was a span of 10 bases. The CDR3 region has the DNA TGTGCCAGCAGTGTAAAACGGGACACTGAAGCTTTCTTT. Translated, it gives CASSVKRDTEAFF.

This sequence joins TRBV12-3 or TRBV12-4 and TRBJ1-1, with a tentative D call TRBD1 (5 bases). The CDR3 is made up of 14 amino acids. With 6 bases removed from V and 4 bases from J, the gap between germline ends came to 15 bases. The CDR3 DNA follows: TGTGCCAGCAGGGGCCGCGTTAGGGGCACTGAAGCTTTCTTT. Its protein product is CASRGRVRGTEAFF.

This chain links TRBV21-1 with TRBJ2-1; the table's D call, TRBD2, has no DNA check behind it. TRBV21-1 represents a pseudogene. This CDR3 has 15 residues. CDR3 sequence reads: CASSKAGLCCSEQFF. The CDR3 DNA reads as TGTGCCAGCAGCAAAGCCGGACTATGTTGCAGTGAGCAGTTCTTC.